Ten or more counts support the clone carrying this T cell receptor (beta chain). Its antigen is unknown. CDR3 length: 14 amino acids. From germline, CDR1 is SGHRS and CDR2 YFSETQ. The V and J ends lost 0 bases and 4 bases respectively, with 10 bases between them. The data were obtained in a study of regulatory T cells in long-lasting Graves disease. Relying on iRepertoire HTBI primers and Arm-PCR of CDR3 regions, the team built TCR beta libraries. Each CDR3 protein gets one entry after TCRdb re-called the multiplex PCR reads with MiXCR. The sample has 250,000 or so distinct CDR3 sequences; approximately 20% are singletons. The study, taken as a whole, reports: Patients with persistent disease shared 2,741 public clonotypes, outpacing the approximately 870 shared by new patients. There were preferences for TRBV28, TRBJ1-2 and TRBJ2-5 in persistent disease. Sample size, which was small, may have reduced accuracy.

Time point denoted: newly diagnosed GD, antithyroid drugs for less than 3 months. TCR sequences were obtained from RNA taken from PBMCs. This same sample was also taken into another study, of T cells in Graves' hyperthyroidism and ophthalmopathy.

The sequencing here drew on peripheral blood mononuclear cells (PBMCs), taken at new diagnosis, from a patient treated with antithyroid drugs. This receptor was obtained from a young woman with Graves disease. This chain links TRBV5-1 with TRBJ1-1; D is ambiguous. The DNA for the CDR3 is TGCGCCAGCAGCTTGGATTGGGTGAGCACTGAAGCTTTCTTT. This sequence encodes CASSLDWVSTEAFF.